The 7 T cell receptor beta chains reported below all come from one sample, sequenced in a study of T cells in localized non-small cell lung cancer. Only in-frame clones appear in the TCRdb table, and some are missing; sequencing was by immunoSEQ multiplex PCR. Here the sample spans more than 2,500 clones, 25% to 35% being singletons. The sequencing here drew on lung tumor tissue, taken before any cancer treatment. Receptors originate from a woman aged 40 to 75 with stage III lung adenocarcinoma.

Only a few counts were recorded for this clone. The chain uses TRBV4-1 and TRBJ1-2; D is uncertain. The germline gives CDR1 MGHRA, CDR2 YSYEKL. CDR3 length equals 14 residues. Trimming pared 1 base from V and 3 bases from J, leaving 9 bases between. The CDR3 sequence: CASSQVNNDYGYTF. CDR3 bases: TGCGCCAGCAGCCAAGTCAATAATGACTATGGCTACACCTTC.

This clone was seen a handful of times. The chain carries TRBV11-3 and TRBJ1-6; a weak D match, TRBD1 (5 bases). With 3 bases removed from V and 4 bases from J, the gap between germline ends came to 16 bases. The CDR3 runs 17 residues. Germline assignment: CDR1 SGHNT and CDR2 YENEEA. The CDR3 sequence: CASSFYRTELYNSPLHF. The CDR3 bases are TGTGCCAGCAGCTTCTACAGGACTGAGCTTTATAATTCACCCCTCCACTTT. Full variable domain (missing parts from reference TRBV11-3 and TRBJ1-6): EAGVVQSPRYKIIEKKQPVAFWCNPISGHNTLYWYLQNLGQGPELLIRYENEEAVDDSQLPKDRFSAERLKGVDSTLKIQPAELGDSAVYLCASSFYRTELYNSPLHFGNGTRLTVT.

This clone has only a few counts. This sequence joins TRBV5-1 and TRBJ2-1; the D gene is possibly TRBD2 (6 bases). CDR1 and CDR2 (germline): SGHRS, YFSETQ. The V end was cut by 0 bases, the J end by 0 bases, with 19 bases between. The CDR3 totals 19 residues. For the CDR3, the DNA is TGCGCCAGCAGCTTGGTTGGGACTCCTACCGCCTACTCCTACAATGAGCAGTTCTTC. Its translation is CASSLVGTPTAYSYNEQFF. The full variable domain, its missing parts supplied by reference TRBV5-1 and TRBJ2-1, is KAGVTQTPRYLIKTRGQQVTLSCSPISGHRSVSWYQQTPGQGLQFLFEYFSETQRNKGNFPGRFSGRQFSNSRSEMNVSTLELGDSALYLCASSLVGTPTAYSYNEQFFGPGTRLTVL.

V gene TRBV29-1 combines with J gene TRBJ1-2, with D uncertain. From germline, CDR1 is SQVTM and CDR2 ANQGSEA. The CDR3 contains 12 residues. V was shortened by 2 bases and J by 6 bases, with 10 bases between the two germline ends. The CDR3, as DNA: TGCAGCGTTGAAATATATGGAGATGGCTACACCTTC. It yields the protein CSVEIYGDGYTF.

The chain uses TRBV18 and TRBJ2-5; D uncertain. Per the germline V gene, CDR1 is KGHSH and CDR2 is LQKENI. The CDR3 is 12 residues long. Trimming took 3 bases from V and 7 from J, leaving 9 bases between them. CDR3 loop: CASSPLGRTQYF. DNA of the CDR3: TGTGCCAGCTCACCCCTCGGCCGGACCCAGTACTTC.

V gene TRBV11-3 combines with J gene TRBJ2-7; 7 nucleotides agree with TRBD2. Per germline, CDR1 SGHNT and CDR2 YENEEA. The CDR3 extends over 15 amino acids. Germline trimming cut 3 bases from V and 0 bases from J; bases unmatched to any gene: 5. The CDR3 here is CASSLGGRGSYEQYF. In DNA form, the CDR3 reads TGTGCCAGCAGCTTGGGTGGGAGGGGCTCCTACGAGCAGTACTTC.

Only a few counts were recorded for this clone. The chain uses TRBV6-8 and TRBJ2-1, with a possible D match to TRBD2 (5 bases). V lost 7 bases and J lost 0, with 10 bases in between. CDR1 is MNHGY, CDR2 SAAAGT, per germline. The CDR3 contains 14 residues. CDR3 amino acids: CASIRGSSYNEQFF. CDR3 DNA: TGTGCCAGCATCCGTGGGAGCTCCTACAATGAGCAGTTCTTC.